Given below is one TCR beta chain in context. What it binds is not known. This sample is part of a study of PD-1 blockade in classical Hodgkin lymphoma. The study, taken as a whole, reports: Baseline diversity was lower in partial responders and progressors than complete responders. Significant TCR diversity gains by C4D1 occurred in CD4+ but not CD8+ cells.

Sequencing used immunoSEQ multiplex PCR; TCRdb keeps in-frame clones, though not all of them. The sample lists 35,000 to 45,000 clones; 60% to 75% were seen once. With 5 bases clipped from V and 5 bases from J, the junction kept 15 bases outside the gene matches. The germline V gene encodes CDR1 SGHTA and CDR2 FQGNSA. This CDR3 region has 18 residues. Exposure to brentuximab vedotin varied, and each patient had relapsed following autologous stem cell transplantation. This receptor was obtained from a human donor with classical Hodgkin lymphoma. This specimen consisted of peripheral blood mononuclear cells (PBMCs), obtained at baseline. The chain has TRBV7-2 and TRBJ2-3; 11 positions match TRBD2. The CDR3 loop reads CASSPFGTASGRLDTQYF. DNA of the CDR3: TGTGCCAGCAGCCCATTTGGGACTGCTAGCGGGAGGCTAGATACGCAGTATTTT. Supplemented by reference TRBV7-2 and TRBJ2-3, the full variable domain reads GAGVSQSPSNKVTEKGKDVELRCDPISGHTALYWYRQSLGQGLEFLIYFQGNSAPDKSGLPSDRFSAERTGGSVSTLTIQRTQQEDSAVYLCASSPFGTASGRLDTQYFGPGTRLTVL.